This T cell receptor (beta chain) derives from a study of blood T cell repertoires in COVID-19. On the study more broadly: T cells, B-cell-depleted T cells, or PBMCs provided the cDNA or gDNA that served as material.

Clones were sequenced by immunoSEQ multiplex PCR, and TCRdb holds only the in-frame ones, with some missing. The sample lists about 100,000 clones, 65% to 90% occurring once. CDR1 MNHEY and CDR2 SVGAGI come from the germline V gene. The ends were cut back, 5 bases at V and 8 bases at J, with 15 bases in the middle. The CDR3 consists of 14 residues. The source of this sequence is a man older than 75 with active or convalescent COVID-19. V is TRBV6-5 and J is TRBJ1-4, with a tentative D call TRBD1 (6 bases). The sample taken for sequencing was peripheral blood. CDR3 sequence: CASSQQGSGEKLFF. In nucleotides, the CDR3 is TGTGCCAGCAGTCAACAGGGAAGTGGCGAAAAACTGTTTTTT.